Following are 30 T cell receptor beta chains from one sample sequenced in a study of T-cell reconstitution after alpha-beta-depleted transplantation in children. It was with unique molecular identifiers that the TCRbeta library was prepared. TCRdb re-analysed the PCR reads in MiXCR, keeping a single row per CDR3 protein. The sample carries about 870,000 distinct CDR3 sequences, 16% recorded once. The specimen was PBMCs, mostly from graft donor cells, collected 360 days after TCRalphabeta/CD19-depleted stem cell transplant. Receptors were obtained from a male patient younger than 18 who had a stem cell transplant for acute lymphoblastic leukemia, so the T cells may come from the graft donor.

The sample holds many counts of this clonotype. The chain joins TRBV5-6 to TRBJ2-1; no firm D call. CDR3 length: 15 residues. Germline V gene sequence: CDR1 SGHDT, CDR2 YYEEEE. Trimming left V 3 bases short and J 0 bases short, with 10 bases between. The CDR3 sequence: CASSSVGPSYNEQFF. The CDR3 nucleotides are TGTGCCAGCAGCTCAGTTGGGCCCTCCTACAATGAGCAGTTCTTC.

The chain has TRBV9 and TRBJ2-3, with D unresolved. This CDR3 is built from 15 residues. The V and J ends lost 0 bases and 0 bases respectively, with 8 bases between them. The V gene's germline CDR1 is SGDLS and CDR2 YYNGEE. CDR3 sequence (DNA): TGTGCCAGCAGCGTAGCAACGGCTAGCACAGATACGCAGTATTTT. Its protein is CASSVATASTDTQYF.

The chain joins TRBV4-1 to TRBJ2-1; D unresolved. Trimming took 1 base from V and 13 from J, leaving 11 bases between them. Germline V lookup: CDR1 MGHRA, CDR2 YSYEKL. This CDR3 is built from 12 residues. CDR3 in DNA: TGCGCCAGCAGCCAAGTTGCATCCTATCAGTTCTTC. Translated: CASSQVASYQFF.

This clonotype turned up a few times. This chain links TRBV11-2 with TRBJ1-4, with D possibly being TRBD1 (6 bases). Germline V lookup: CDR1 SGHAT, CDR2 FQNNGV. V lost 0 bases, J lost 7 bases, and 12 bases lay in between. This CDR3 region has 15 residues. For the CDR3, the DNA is TGTGCCAGCAGCTTAGAGGGGGCACCTCTTGAAAAACTGTTTTTT. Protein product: CASSLEGAPLEKLFF.

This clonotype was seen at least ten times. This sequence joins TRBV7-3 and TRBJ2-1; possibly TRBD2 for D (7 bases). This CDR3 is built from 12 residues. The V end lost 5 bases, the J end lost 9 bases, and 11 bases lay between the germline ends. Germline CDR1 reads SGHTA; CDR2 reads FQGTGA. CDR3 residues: CASSPRGGEQFF. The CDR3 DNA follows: TGTGCCAGCAGCCCTAGGGGGGGTGAGCAGTTCTTC.

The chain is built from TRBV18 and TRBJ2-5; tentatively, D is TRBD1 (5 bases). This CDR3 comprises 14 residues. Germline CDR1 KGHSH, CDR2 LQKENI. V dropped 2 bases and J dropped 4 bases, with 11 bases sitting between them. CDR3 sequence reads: CASSPGRVSETQYF. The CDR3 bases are TGTGCCAGCTCACCAGGCAGGGTGTCAGAGACCCAGTACTTC. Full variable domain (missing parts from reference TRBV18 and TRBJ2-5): NAGVMQNPRHLVRRRGQEARLRCSPMKGHSHVYWYRQLPEEGLKFMVYLQKENIIDESGMPKERFSAEFPKEGPSILRIQQVVRGDSAAYFCASSPGRVSETQYFGPGTRLLVL.

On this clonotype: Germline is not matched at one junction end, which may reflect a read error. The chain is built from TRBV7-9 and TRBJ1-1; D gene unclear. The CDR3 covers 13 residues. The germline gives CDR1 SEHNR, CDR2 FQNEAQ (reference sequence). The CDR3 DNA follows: TGTGCCAGCAGCTTTCCCCCGAACCCTGAAGCTTTCTTT. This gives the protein CASSFPPNPEAFF.

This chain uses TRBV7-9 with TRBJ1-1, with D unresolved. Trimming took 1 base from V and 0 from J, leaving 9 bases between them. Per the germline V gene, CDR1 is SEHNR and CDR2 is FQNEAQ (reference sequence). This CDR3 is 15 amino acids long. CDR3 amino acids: CASSLVGQLNTEAFF. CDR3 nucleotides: TGTGCCAGCAGCTTAGTAGGGCAGTTGAACACTGAAGCTTTCTTT.

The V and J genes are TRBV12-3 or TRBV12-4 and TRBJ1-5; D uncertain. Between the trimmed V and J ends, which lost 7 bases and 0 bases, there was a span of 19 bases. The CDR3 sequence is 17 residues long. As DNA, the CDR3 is TGTGCCAGCAACTATCTTGGTAGCGGACTTAGCAATCAGCCCCAGCATTTT. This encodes CASNYLGSGLSNQPQHF.

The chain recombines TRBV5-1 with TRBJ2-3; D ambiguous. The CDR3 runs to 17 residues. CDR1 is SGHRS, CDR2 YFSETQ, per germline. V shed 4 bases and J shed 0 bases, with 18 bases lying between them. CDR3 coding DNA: TGCGCCAGCAGCCTAGGCTTGCTAACACATAGCACAGATACGCAGTATTTT. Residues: CASSLGLLTHSTDTQYF.

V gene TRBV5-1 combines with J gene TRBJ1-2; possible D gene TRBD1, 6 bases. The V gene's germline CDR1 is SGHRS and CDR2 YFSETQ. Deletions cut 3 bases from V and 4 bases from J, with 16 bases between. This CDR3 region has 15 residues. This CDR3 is CASSWGDTATYGYTF. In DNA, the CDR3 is TGCGCCAGCAGCTGGGGGGACACCGCGACCTATGGCTACACCTTC. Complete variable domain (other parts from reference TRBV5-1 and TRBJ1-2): KAGVTQTPRYLIKTRGQQVTLSCSPISGHRSVSWYQQTPGQGLQFLFEYFSETQRNKGNFPGRFSGRQFSNSRSEMNVSTLELGDSALYLCASSWGDTATYGYTFGSGTRLTVV.

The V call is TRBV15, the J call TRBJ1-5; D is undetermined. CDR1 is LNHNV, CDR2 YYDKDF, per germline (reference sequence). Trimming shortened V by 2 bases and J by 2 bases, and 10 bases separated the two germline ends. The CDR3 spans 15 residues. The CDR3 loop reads CATSRSIGGNQPQHF. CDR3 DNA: TGTGCCACCAGCAGAAGCATCGGGGGCAATCAGCCCCAGCATTTT.

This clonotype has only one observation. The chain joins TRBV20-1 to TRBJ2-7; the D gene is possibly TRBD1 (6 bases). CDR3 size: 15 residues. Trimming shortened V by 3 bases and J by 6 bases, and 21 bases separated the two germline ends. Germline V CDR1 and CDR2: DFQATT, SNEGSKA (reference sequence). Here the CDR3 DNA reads TGCAGTGCTAGTCAATTACAGGGATCAGGGCCCGAGCAGTACTTC. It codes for CSASQLQGSGPEQYF.

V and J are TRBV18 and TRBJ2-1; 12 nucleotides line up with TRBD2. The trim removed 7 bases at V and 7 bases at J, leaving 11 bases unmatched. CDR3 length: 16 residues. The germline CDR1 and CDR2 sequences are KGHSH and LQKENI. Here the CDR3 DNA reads TGTGCCAGCTATTCGGCACTAGCGGGAGGATGGAATGAGCAGTTCTTC. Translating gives CASYSALAGGWNEQFF.

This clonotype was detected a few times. CDR3 in DNA: TGCGCCAGCAGCTCCTCCTTGGGGTTGCAGACCCAGTACTTC. It codes for CASSSSLGLQTQYF. The chain links TRBV5-1 to TRBJ2-5; D is unresolved. From germline, CDR1 is SGHRS and CDR2 YFSETQ. The CDR3 sequence is 14 residues long. Trimming took off 3 bases at V and 6 bases at J, with 15 bases between the two ends.

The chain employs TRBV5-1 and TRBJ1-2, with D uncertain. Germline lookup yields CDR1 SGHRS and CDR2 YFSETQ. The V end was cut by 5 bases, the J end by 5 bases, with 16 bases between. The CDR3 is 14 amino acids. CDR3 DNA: TGCGCCAGCAGTCCCCTTTTGACGGGGTATGGCTACACCTTC. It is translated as CASSPLLTGYGYTF.

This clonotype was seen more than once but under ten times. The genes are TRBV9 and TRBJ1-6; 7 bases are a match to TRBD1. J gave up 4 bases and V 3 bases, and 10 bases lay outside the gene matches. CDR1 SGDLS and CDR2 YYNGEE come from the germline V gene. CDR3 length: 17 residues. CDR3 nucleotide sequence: TGTGCCAGCAGCGATGAAGGAGGGGGCAGATATAATTCACCCCTCCACTTT. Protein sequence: CASSDEGGGRYNSPLHF.

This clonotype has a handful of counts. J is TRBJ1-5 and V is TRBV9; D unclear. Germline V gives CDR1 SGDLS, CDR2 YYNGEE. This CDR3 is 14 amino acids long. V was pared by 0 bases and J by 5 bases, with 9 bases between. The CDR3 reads CASSVVWEYQPQHF. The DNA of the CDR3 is TGTGCCAGCAGCGTAGTATGGGAATATCAGCCCCAGCATTTT.

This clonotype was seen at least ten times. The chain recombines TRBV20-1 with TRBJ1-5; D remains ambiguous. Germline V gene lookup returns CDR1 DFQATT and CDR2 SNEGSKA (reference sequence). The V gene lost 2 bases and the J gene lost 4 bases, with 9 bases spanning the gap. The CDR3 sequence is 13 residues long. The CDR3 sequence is CSARRAGNQPQHF. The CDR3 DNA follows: TGCAGTGCTAGAAGGGCCGGGAATCAGCCCCAGCATTTT.

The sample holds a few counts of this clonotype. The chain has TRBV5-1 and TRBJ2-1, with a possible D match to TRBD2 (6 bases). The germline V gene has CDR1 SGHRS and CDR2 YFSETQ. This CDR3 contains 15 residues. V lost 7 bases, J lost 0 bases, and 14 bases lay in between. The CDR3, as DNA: TGCGCCAGCGATGGGGGGACGAGCTCCTACAATGAGCAGTTCTTC. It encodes CASDGGTSSYNEQFF.

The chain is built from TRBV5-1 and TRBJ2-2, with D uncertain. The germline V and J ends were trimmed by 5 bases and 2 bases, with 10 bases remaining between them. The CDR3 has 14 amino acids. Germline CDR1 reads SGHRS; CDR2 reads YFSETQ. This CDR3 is CASRDDLNTGELFF. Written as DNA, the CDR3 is TGCGCCAGCAGGGATGACCTAAACACCGGGGAGCTGTTTTTT.

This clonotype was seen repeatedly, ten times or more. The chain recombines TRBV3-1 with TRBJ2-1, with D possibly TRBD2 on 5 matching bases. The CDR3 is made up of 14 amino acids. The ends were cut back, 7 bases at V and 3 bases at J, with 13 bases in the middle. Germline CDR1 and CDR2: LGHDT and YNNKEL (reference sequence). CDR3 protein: CASTTSRHYNEQFF. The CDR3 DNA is TGTGCCAGCACCACTAGTCGCCACTACAATGAGCAGTTCTTC.

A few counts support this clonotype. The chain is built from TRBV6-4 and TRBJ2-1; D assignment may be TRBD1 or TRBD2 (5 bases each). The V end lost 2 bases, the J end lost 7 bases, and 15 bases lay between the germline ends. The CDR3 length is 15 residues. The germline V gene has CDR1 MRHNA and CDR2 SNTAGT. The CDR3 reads CASSDGGVSQNEQFF. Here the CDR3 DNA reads TGTGCCAGCAGTGACGGGGGAGTCTCACAGAATGAGCAGTTCTTC.

The CDR3 protein is CASSLLGAHPLGYTF. The CDR3 coding sequence is TGCGCCAGCAGCTTGTTGGGTGCTCACCCACTTGGCTACACCTTC. The chain uses TRBV5-1 and TRBJ1-2; the D is unclear. V dropped 1 base and J dropped 7 bases, with 17 bases sitting between them. This CDR3 is built from 15 residues. The germline CDR1 and CDR2 sequences are SGHRS and YFSETQ.

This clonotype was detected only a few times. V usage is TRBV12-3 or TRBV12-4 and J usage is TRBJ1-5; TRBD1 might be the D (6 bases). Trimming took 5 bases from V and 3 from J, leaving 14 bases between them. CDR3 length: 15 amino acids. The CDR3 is CASSPPTGINQPQHF. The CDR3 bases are TGTGCCAGCAGTCCCCCCACAGGGATCAATCAGCCCCAGCATTTT.

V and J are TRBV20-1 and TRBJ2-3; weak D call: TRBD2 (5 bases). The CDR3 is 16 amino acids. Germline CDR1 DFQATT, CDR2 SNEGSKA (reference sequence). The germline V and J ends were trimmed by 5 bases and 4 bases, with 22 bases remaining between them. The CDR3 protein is CSAPTETRRSPDTQYF. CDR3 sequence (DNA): TGCAGTGCTCCGACCGAAACTAGGCGGTCCCCAGATACGCAGTATTTT.

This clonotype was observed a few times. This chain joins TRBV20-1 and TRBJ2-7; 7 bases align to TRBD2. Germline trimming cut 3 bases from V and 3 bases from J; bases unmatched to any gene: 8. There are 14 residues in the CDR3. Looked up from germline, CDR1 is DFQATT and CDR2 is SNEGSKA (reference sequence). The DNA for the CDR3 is TGCAGTGCTAGCTTGACTAGCTGGGTCTACGAGCAGTACTTC. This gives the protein CSASLTSWVYEQYF.

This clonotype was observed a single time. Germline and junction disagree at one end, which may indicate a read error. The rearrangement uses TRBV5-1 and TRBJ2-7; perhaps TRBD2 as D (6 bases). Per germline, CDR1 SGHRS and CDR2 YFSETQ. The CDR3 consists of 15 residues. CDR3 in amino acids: CASSFSGHSSYERYF. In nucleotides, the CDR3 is TGCGCCAGCAGCTTTAGCGGTCATAGCTCCTACGAGCGGTACTTC.

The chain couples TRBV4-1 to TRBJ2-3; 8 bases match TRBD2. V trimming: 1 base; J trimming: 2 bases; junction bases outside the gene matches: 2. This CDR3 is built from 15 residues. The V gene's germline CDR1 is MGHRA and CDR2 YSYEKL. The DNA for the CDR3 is TGCGCCAGCAGCCAAGGGGGACTAGTCACAGATACGCAGTATTTT. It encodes CASSQGGLVTDTQYF.

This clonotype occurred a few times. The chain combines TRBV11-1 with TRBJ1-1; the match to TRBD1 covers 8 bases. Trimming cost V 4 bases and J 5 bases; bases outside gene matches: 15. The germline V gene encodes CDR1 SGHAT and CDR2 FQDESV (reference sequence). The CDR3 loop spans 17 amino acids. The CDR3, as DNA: TGTGCCAGCAGCTCACGAGGGGACAGGCGGTATGGAACTGAAGCTTTCTTT. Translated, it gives CASSSRGDRRYGTEAFF.